This note documents a single TCR beta chain sequence. The data are from a study of blood T cells in healthy people across ages. The second PCR ran about 7 to 12 cycles with a sample-barcoded 5' primer and J-beta primers. Individual samples furnished no less than 2.5 million CDR3-containing paired-end reads apiece. TCRdb independently ran MiXCR on the 5' RACE reads; one entry per CDR3 protein. The table records about 1.8 million distinct CDR3 sequences, around 50% of them present only once. Whenever a sample was processed, at least 6 million PBMCs were isolated. Germline-derived CDR1 and CDR2 are LGHDT and YNNKEL (reference sequence). This CDR3 has 13 residues. V lost 5 bases, J lost 6 bases, and 4 bases stayed unmatched.

The clonotype comes from a woman in her thirties or forties in good health. Sequences were obtained from blood. This rearrangement joins TRBV3-1 to TRBJ2-1; TRBD2 matches at 7 bases. CDR3 coding DNA: TGTGCCAGCAGCGGCGGGGGTAGCAATGAGCAGTTCTTC. It encodes CASSGGGSNEQFF.